The 16 T cell receptor beta chains below come from one sample, sequenced in a study of cytomegalovirus exposure and HLA in healthy donors. Vbeta (60) and Jbeta (13) primers were used in the PCR. Data came from immunoSEQ multiplex PCR; TCRdb stores just in-frame clones and leaves some out. The sample has approximately 110,000 clones, 9.5% to 15% seen once. The sample was PBMCs. The receptors shown here come from a man aged 35 to 55 in good health and CMV-seropositive.

There are a few counts of this clone. This chain joins TRBV20-1 and TRBJ1-1; D is ambiguous. Germline V gives CDR1 DFQATT, CDR2 SNEGSKA (reference sequence). Trimming cost V 8 bases and J 5 bases, with 12 bases left between them. The CDR3 sequence is 11 residues long. The CDR3 region is CSSRTLTEAFF. The CDR3 DNA reads TGCAGTTCCCGGACTTTAACTGAAGCTTTCTTT.

The chain recombines TRBV7-9 with TRBJ1-2; 7 nucleotides line up with TRBD1. Germline V gene lookup returns CDR1 SEHNR and CDR2 FQNEAQ (reference sequence). The trim removed 5 bases at V and 1 base at J, leaving 13 bases unmatched. This CDR3 has 17 residues. The CDR3 region is CASSRTGTEFINYGYTF. CDR3 coding DNA: TGTGCCAGCAGCCGCACCGGGACAGAATTTATTAACTATGGCTACACCTTC.

This clone turned up a few times. This chain uses TRBV5-1 with TRBJ1-4; D may be TRBD1 (5 bases). Germline loops: CDR1 SGHRS, CDR2 YFSETQ. The CDR3 sequence is 16 residues long. Trimming removed 0 bases from V and 2 bases from J, with 11 bases in between. CDR3 loop: CASSLVAGDTNEKLFF. DNA of the CDR3: TGCGCCAGCAGCTTGGTAGCGGGGGACACTAATGAAAAACTGTTTTTT.

The J gene is TRBJ2-7, the V gene TRBV9; a possible D gene is TRBD2 (5 bases). This CDR3 has 16 amino acids. Trimming pared 0 bases from V and 0 bases from J, leaving 13 bases between. Per the germline V gene, CDR1 is SGDLS and CDR2 is YYNGEE. The CDR3 sequence: CASSVGGAVSSYEQYF. Written as DNA, the CDR3 is TGTGCCAGCAGCGTAGGTGGAGCGGTGAGCTCCTACGAGCAGTACTTC. The full variable domain, with the rest looked up from reference TRBV9 and TRBJ2-7, is DSGVTQTPKHLITATGQRVTLRCSPRSGDLSVYWYQQSLDQGLQFLIQYYNGEERAKGNILERFSAQQFPDLHSELNLSSLELGDSALYFCASSVGGAVSSYEQYFGPGTRLTVT.

This chain uses TRBV10-1 with TRBJ2-7; TRBD2 agrees at 7 bases. V was clipped by 3 bases and J by 4 bases; unmatched bases: 3. CDR3 length equals 13 residues. The V gene's germline CDR1 is WNHNN and CDR2 SYGVQD (reference sequence). CDR3: CASSEAGTYEQYF. The CDR3 coding sequence is TGCGCCAGCAGTGAAGCGGGAACGTACGAGCAGTACTTC.

The chain carries TRBV11-3 and TRBJ2-7; D remains unclear. There are 14 residues in the CDR3. Trimming pared 4 bases from V and 2 bases from J, leaving 12 bases between. CDR1 is SGHNT, CDR2 YENEEA, per germline. The CDR3 loop is CASSSLESPYEQYF. The DNA of the CDR3 is TGTGCCAGCAGCTCTCTCGAGAGTCCCTACGAGCAGTACTTC.

This clone was detected a few times. The chain links TRBV25-1 to TRBJ2-5, with 7 bases that match TRBD1. J gave up 0 bases and V 4 bases, and 5 bases lay outside the gene matches. CDR3 size: 15 residues. Germline CDR1 is MGHDK and CDR2 is SYGVNS. CDR3 amino acids: CASSVSGGYQETQYF. The DNA of the CDR3 is TGTGCCAGCAGTGTCTCAGGGGGTTACCAAGAGACCCAGTACTTC.

The DNA of the CDR3 is TGTGCCAGCAGTTATCGGTCCGAAGCCTACAATGAGCAGTTCTTC. It yields the protein CASSYRSEAYNEQFF. The gene calls are TRBV6-5 and TRBJ2-1; D unclear. Germline CDR1 and CDR2: MNHEY and SVGAGI. The CDR3 spans 15 residues. Between the trimmed V and J ends, which lost 3 bases and 2 bases, there was a span of 11 bases.

This clone turned up a few times. The V gene is TRBV7-2, the J gene TRBJ2-5; D is uncertain. The CDR3 spans 12 residues. With 6 bases removed from V and 5 bases from J, the gap between germline ends came to 10 bases. The germline V gene has CDR1 SGHTA and CDR2 FQGNSA. CDR3 protein: CASSQDGETQYF. CDR3 sequence (DNA): TGTGCCAGCAGTCAAGACGGGGAGACCCAGTACTTC.

This clone was found a few times. The chain combines TRBV27 with TRBJ1-2, with a weak D call TRBD1 (6 bases). CDR1 and CDR2 from the germline V gene are MNHEY and SMNVEV (reference sequence). The CDR3 has 16 residues. Trimming removed 4 bases at V and 8 bases at J, with 23 bases between. Here the CDR3 reads CASSYAPGQLIGGYTF. CDR3 in DNA: TGTGCCAGCAGTTACGCTCCGGGACAATTAATCGGGGGCTACACCTTC.

The chain carries TRBV12-5 and TRBJ2-2; 12 bases match TRBD2. The CDR3 totals 16 residues. The germline V gene has CDR1 LGHNT and CDR2 FRNRAP. V shed 1 base and J 4 bases; nucleotides not matched to a gene: 1. The CDR3 DNA reads as TGTGCTAGTGGTTTGGGACTAGCGGGAGTCACCGGGGAGCTGTTTTTT. Translation gives CASGLGLAGVTGELFF.

This clone has a handful of counts. This chain joins TRBV6-1 and TRBJ2-1, with a tentative D call TRBD2 (6 bases). With 5 bases removed from V and 7 bases from J, the gap between germline ends came to 15 bases. This CDR3 contains 14 residues. The germline gives CDR1 MNHNS, CDR2 SASEGT. CDR3 loop: CASSRRADSNEQFF. The CDR3 DNA is TGTGCCAGCAGTCGGAGGGCCGACTCGAATGAGCAGTTCTTC.

V is TRBV6-6 and J is TRBJ1-1; no reliable D call. Trimming removed 5 bases at V and 1 base at J, with 17 bases between. The V gene's germline CDR1 is MNHNY and CDR2 SVGAGI (reference sequence). The CDR3 covers 16 residues. CDR3 region: CASSTWPRSRNTEAFF. The CDR3 DNA sequence: TGTGCCAGCAGTACCTGGCCCAGGTCTCGGAACACTGAAGCTTTCTTT.

This clone has just a few counts. V gene TRBV29-1 combines with J gene TRBJ2-3, with D perhaps matching TRBD2 (7 bases). CDR1 SQVTM and CDR2 ANQGSEA come from the germline V gene. This CDR3 region has 12 residues. V lost 8 bases, J lost 4 bases, and 13 bases lay in between. The CDR3 DNA is TGCAGCTCTGAGGGGGGGGCAGATACGCAGTATTTT. This translates into CSSEGGADTQYF.

This chain joins TRBV5-1 and TRBJ2-1; 7 bases are a match to TRBD2. This CDR3 is 14 amino acids long. Germline CDR1 reads SGHRS; CDR2 reads YFSETQ. V shed 3 bases and J 7 bases; nucleotides not matched to a gene: 7. CDR3 coding DNA: TGCGCCAGCAGCTCCCTAGCGGACCCTAATGAGCAGTTCTTC. Protein: CASSSLADPNEQFF. Complete variable domain (other parts from reference TRBV5-1 and TRBJ2-1): KAGVTQTPRYLIKTRGQQVTLSCSPISGHRSVSWYQQTPGQGLQFLFEYFSETQRNKGNFPGRFSGRQFSNSRSEMNVSTLELGDSALYLCASSSLADPNEQFFGPGTRLTVL.

The rearrangement links TRBV28 to TRBJ1-1; possible D gene TRBD1, 6 bases. CDR1 and CDR2 (germline): MDHEN, SYDVKM. V was shortened by 6 bases and J by 3 bases, with 17 bases between the two germline ends. This CDR3 comprises 15 residues. CDR3 DNA: TGTGCCAGCAGCCGTTTCCCCCACAGGGACACTGAAGCTTTCTTT. Amino acids: CASSRFPHRDTEAFF.